Each of the 15 T cell receptor beta chains below was sequenced from the same sample in a study of cytomegalovirus exposure and HLA in healthy donors. In the PCR, 60 Vbeta and 13 Jbeta primers were used. The repertoire was sequenced with immunoSEQ multiplex PCR; TCRdb's copy has only in-frame clones and lacks some. The sample lists almost 200,000 clones, 75% to 85% occurring once. Sequencing was performed on PBMCs. The receptors were sampled from a male donor in good health and CMV-seropositive.

The chain joins TRBV19 to TRBJ2-5; TRBD1 might be the D (6 bases). This CDR3 comprises 16 residues. Trimming pared 4 bases from V and 5 bases from J, leaving 20 bases between. Germline loops: CDR1 LNHDA, CDR2 SQIVND (reference sequence). The CDR3 coding sequence is TGTGCCAGTAGTAGACCGCGGACAGATAGACGGGAGACCCAGTACTTC. This encodes CASSRPRTDRRETQYF. Together with reference TRBV19 and TRBJ2-5, the CDR3 gives the full variable domain: DGGITQSPKYLFRKEGQNVTLSCEQNLNHDAMYWYRQDPGQGLRLIYYSQIVNDFQKGDIAEGYSVSREKKESFPLTVTSAQKNPTAFYLCASSRPRTDRRETQYFGPGTRLLVL.

This sequence joins TRBV7-2 and TRBJ1-5; maybe TRBD1 (6 bases). This CDR3 has 13 residues. V lost 4 bases, J lost 5 bases, and 9 bases lay in between. Germline V gives CDR1 SGHTA, CDR2 FQGNSA. The CDR3, as DNA: TGTGCCAGCAGCTCACAGGGCGATCAGCCCCAGCATTTT. Its translation: CASSSQGDQPQHF.

This chain joins TRBV7-9 and TRBJ1-5; 9 nucleotides match TRBD1. Trimming at V came to 1 base and at J to 7 bases, leaving 8 bases not matched to a gene. Germline CDR1 is SEHNR and CDR2 is FQNEAQ (reference sequence). The length of the CDR3 is 16 residues. The DNA for the CDR3 is TGTGCCAGCAGCTTAGGGACAGGGGCCATGAGCCAGCCCCAGCATTTT. It codes for CASSLGTGAMSQPQHF.

The chain links TRBV9 to TRBJ2-7; 7 nucleotides line up with TRBD2. The CDR3 has 14 amino acids. Germline V gives CDR1 SGDLS, CDR2 YYNGEE. J was trimmed by 2 bases and V by 3 bases; bases with no gene match: 5. CDR3 bases: TGTGCCAGCAGCGCTGGAGCGGGGCCCTACGAGCAGTACTTC. Translating it yields CASSAGAGPYEQYF.

The chain links TRBV7-3 to TRBJ2-3, with D possibly matching TRBD2 (5 bases). Trimming took off 0 bases at V and 1 base at J, with 5 bases between the two ends. This CDR3 spans 14 amino acids. Germline lookup yields CDR1 SGHTA and CDR2 FQGTGA. CDR3 sequence: CASSLTRGTDTQYF. CDR3 in DNA: TGTGCCAGCAGCTTAACGAGGGGCACAGATACGCAGTATTTT.

The CDR3 bases are TGTGCCAGCACTAAGGGAGGGATTGGTGAAGCTTTCTTT. Its translation: CASTKGGIGEAFF. The chain is built from TRBV6-5 and TRBJ1-1; D is unclear. The CDR3 runs to 13 residues. The germline V gene encodes CDR1 MNHEY and CDR2 SVGAGI. The ends were cut back, 7 bases at V and 7 bases at J, with 16 bases in the middle.

This sequence joins TRBV5-4 and TRBJ1-6, with 7 positions matching TRBD1. The CDR3 is made up of 16 amino acids. J was trimmed by 6 bases and V by 1 base; bases with no gene match: 7. CDR1 is SGHNT, CDR2 YYREEE, per germline (reference sequence). The CDR3, as DNA: TGTGCCAGCAGCTTGTCACAGGGGTTAGGTAATTCACCCCTCCACTTT. Protein product: CASSLSQGLGNSPLHF.

Concerning this clone: Distinct nucleotide sequences in the sample also encode this CDR3. The rearrangement uses TRBV2 and TRBJ1-5; D not resolved. V lost 4 bases, J lost 1 base, and 5 bases lay in between. CDR1 and CDR2 (germline): SNHLY, FYNNEI. The CDR3 runs 13 residues. The CDR3 spells CASSGGSNQPQHF. The CDR3 nucleotides are TGTGCCAGCAGTGGAGGCAGCAATCAGCCCCAGCATTTT.

This sequence joins TRBV7-2 and TRBJ2-7, with a possible D match to TRBD2 (6 bases). From germline, CDR1 is SGHTA and CDR2 FQGNSA. Trimming left V 4 bases short and J 0 bases short, with 10 bases between. CDR3 length equals 14 residues. The CDR3 reads CASSSSSGSYEQYF. DNA for the CDR3: TGTGCCAGCAGCTCGAGTAGCGGCTCCTACGAGCAGTACTTC.

This chain joins TRBV6-1 and TRBJ1-1, with D possibly TRBD1 on 5 matching bases. CDR3 length: 14 amino acids. Trimming shortened V by 6 bases and J by 8 bases, and 19 bases separated the two germline ends. Per the germline V gene, CDR1 is MNHNS and CDR2 is SASEGT. Here the CDR3 reads CASSAQDLMDEAFF. As DNA, the CDR3 is TGTGCCAGCAGCGCACAGGATCTGATGGACGAAGCTTTCTTT.

The V gene is TRBV5-4, the J gene TRBJ2-7, with TRBD2 matching 9 bases. The CDR3 contains 14 residues. V lost 6 bases and J lost 1; bases outside the gene matches: 5. CDR1 is SGHNT and CDR2 is YYREEE in the germline V gene (reference sequence). The CDR3 DNA reads as TGTGCCAGCACCCCAGCGGGGGGTTCCTACGAGCAGTACTTC. Its translation is CASTPAGGSYEQYF. Looking up the rest from reference TRBV5-4 and TRBJ2-7 gives the full variable domain: ETGVTQSPTHLIKTRGQQVTLRCSSQSGHNTVSWYQQALGQGPQFIFQYYREEENGRGNFPPRFSGLQFPNYSSELNVNALELDDSALYLCASTPAGGSYEQYFGPGTRLTVT.

There are a few counts of this clone. This chain connects TRBV2 to TRBJ1-5, with TRBD1 as a possible D gene (6 bases). Germline V gives CDR1 SNHLY, CDR2 FYNNEI. CDR3 length: 15 amino acids. V was shortened by 7 bases and J by 0 bases, with 13 bases between the two germline ends. The CDR3 reads CASTIQGDSNQPQHF. CDR3 DNA: TGTGCCAGCACTATACAGGGAGATAGCAATCAGCCCCAGCATTTT. The whole variable domain, filled in from reference TRBV2 and TRBJ1-5, reads EPEVTQTPSHQVTQMGQEVILRCVPISNHLYFYWYRQILGQKVEFLVSFYNNEISEKSEIFDDQFSVERPDGSNFTLKIRSTKLEDSAMYFCASTIQGDSNQPQHFGDGTRLSIL.

The chain uses TRBV10-1 and TRBJ2-7; 7 bases are a match to TRBD2. Germline lookup yields CDR1 WNHNN and CDR2 SYGVQD (reference sequence). This CDR3 is 14 amino acids long. The J segment lost 3 bases and the V segment lost 7 bases, leaving 9 bases of the junction unmatched. This chain's CDR3 is CASKAAGLLYEQYF. As DNA, the CDR3 is TGCGCCAGCAAGGCAGCGGGACTCCTCTACGAGCAGTACTTC.

In its sample, this clone was seen once. J is TRBJ2-7 and V is TRBV4-3; no firm D call. Germline V gene data show CDR1 as LGHNA and CDR2 as YSLEER. Trimming left V 4 bases short and J 2 bases short, with 9 bases between. CDR3 length equals 13 residues. This CDR3 reads CASSLDTAYEQYF. The CDR3 DNA follows: TGCGCCAGCAGCCTCGACACGGCCTACGAGCAGTACTTC.

The chain is built from TRBV19 and TRBJ2-1, with 8 bases lining up with TRBD2. The CDR3 has 16 residues. The junction had 8 bases not matched to a gene; V was cut back by 3 bases and J by 4 bases. The germline V gene has CDR1 LNHDA and CDR2 SQIVND (reference sequence). The CDR3 nucleotides read TGTGCCAGTAGTATTTTAGCACTAGCGGTTTACAATGAGCAGTTCTTC. Translation gives CASSILALAVYNEQFF.